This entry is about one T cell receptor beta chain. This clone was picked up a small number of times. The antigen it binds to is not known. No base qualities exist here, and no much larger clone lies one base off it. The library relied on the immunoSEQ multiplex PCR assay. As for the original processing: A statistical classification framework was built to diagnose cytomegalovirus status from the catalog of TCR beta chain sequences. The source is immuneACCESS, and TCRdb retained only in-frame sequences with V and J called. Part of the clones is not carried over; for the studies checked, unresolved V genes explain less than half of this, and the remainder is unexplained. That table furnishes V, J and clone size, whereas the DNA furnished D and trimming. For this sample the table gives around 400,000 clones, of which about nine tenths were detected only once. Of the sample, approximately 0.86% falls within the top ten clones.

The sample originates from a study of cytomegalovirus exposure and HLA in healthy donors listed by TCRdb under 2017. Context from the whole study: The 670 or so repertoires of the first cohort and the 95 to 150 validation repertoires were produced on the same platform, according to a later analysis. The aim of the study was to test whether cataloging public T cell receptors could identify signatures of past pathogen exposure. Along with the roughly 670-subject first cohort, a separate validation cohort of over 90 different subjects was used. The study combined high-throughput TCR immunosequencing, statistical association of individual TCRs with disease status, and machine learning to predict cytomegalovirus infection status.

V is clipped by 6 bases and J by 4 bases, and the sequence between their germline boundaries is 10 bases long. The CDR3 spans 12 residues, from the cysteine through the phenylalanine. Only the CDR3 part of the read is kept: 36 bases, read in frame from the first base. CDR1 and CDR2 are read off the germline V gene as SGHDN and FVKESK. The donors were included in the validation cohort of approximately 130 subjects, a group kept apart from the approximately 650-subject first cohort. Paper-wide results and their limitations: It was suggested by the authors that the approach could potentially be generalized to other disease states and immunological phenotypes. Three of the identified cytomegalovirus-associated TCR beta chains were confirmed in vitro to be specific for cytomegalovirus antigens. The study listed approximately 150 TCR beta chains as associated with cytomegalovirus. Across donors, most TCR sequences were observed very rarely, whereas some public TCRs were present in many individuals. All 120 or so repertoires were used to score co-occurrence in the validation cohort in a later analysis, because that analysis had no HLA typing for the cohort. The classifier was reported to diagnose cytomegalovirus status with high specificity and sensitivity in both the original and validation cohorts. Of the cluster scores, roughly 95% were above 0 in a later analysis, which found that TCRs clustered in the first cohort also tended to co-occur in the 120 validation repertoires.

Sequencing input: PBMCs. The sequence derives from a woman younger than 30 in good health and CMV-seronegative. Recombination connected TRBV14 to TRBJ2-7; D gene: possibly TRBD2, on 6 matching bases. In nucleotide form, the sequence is TGTGCCAGCAGTCCCGGGGGTTACGAGCAGTACTTC. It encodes CASSPGGYEQYF.